A selection of T cell receptor beta chains follows, all from one sample in a study of blood T cells in healthy people across ages. TCRdb fed the 5' RACE reads into MiXCR, producing one record per CDR3 protein. The sample contains 600,000 or so distinct CDR3 sequences, around 21% of which appear only once. The sequenced material came from blood. These receptor sequences come from a man aged 65-85 years in good health. CDR3s include the opening cysteine and the closing phenylalanine or tryptophan. Fields, in order: J gene, D gene, clone size, V gene, CDR3 DNA, CDR3 protein. The D gene is left open where the match is weak. The size entry is marked missing in some rows and otherwise reads once, few, many or a size class.

j_gene: TRBJ2-1; d_gene: TRBD1; abundance: few; v_gene: TRBV20-1; CDR3nt: TGCAGTGCTATTCACAGGGGATTCTACAATGAGCAGTTCTTC; CDR3aa: CSAIHRGFYNEQFF
j_gene: TRBJ2-2; d_gene: NA; abundance: few; v_gene: TRBV5-1; CDR3nt: TGCGCCAGCAGCTCCCAGACCGGGGAGCTGTTTTTT; CDR3aa: CASSSQTGELFF
j_gene: TRBJ2-1; d_gene: TRBD2; abundance: few; v_gene: TRBV2; CDR3nt: TGTGCCAGCAGAGTTACCGGGACTAGCGGGACGAGTGAGCAGTTCTTC; CDR3aa: CASRVTGTSGTSEQFF
j_gene: TRBJ2-5; d_gene: TRBD1; abundance: few; v_gene: TRBV13; CDR3nt: TGTGCCAGCAGCATACAGGGGCAGACCCAGTACTTC; CDR3aa: CASSIQGQTQYF
j_gene: TRBJ1-1; d_gene: TRBD1; abundance: few; v_gene: TRBV16; CDR3nt: TGTGCCAGCAGCCCGGACAGGTTGGCCACTGAAGCTTTCTTT; CDR3aa: CASSPDRLATEAFF
j_gene: TRBJ1-2; d_gene: NA; abundance: NA; v_gene: TRBV12-3/TRBV12-4; CDR3nt: TGTGCCAGCAGTTTAGAACCTCGGGGTGGCTACACCTTC; CDR3aa: CASSLEPRGGYTF
j_gene: TRBJ2-3; d_gene: NA; abundance: NA; v_gene: TRBV5-1; CDR3nt: TGCGCCAGCAGCTTGGGACAGAAACATAGCACAGATACGCAGTATTTT; CDR3aa: CASSLGQKHSTDTQYF
j_gene: TRBJ2-1; d_gene: NA; abundance: many; v_gene: TRBV29-1; CDR3nt: TGCAGCGTTGAAGCCGCCGGGAGAGGCTATGAGCAGTTCTTC; CDR3aa: CSVEAAGRGYEQFF
j_gene: TRBJ2-3; d_gene: TRBD2; abundance: few; v_gene: TRBV20-1; CDR3nt: TGCAGTGCTAGGCGGGAGGGTACAGATACGCAGTATTTT; CDR3aa: CSARREGTDTQYF
j_gene: TRBJ1-5; d_gene: NA; abundance: NA; v_gene: TRBV12-5; CDR3nt: TGTGCTAGTGGCCCAGACGGACTTCCCCAGCATTTT; CDR3aa: CASGPDGLPQHF
j_gene: TRBJ2-5; d_gene: TRBD2; abundance: NA; v_gene: TRBV6-1; CDR3nt: TGTGCCAGCCGGGGGACTAGCGGGAAAGAGACCCAGTACTTC; CDR3aa: CASRGTSGKETQYF
j_gene: TRBJ2-6; d_gene: TRBD2; abundance: NA; v_gene: TRBV6-5; CDR3nt: TGTGCCAGCAGTTACTTACTCTATAGCGGGGGGTCTGGGGCCAACGTCCTGACTTTC; CDR3aa: CASSYLLYSGGSGANVLTF
j_gene: TRBJ2-7; d_gene: NA; abundance: few; v_gene: TRBV27; CDR3nt: TGTGCCGCGGGCTACGAGCAGTACTTC; CDR3aa: CAAGYEQYF
j_gene: TRBJ2-2; d_gene: NA; abundance: NA; v_gene: TRBV10-3; CDR3nt: TGTGCCATCAGTGCTTCGGACCCCTCTGGCGGGGAGCTGTTTTTT; CDR3aa: CAISASDPSGGELFF
j_gene: TRBJ2-1; d_gene: TRBD2; abundance: few; v_gene: TRBV5-1; CDR3nt: TGCGCCAGCAGCTTGGATGGGACTAGCGAAGCTGAGCAGTTCTTC; CDR3aa: CASSLDGTSEAEQFF
j_gene: TRBJ1-3; d_gene: NA; abundance: few; v_gene: TRBV18; CDR3nt: TGTGCCAGCTCACCATTTCCCAGGGATGAACTTGGAAACACCATATATTTT; CDR3aa: CASSPFPRDELGNTIYF
j_gene: TRBJ2-3; d_gene: TRBD2; abundance: NA; v_gene: TRBV5-1; CDR3nt: TGCGCCAGCAGAGGGGAGGGTTTAGGGAGTGCTACGCAGTATTTT; CDR3aa: CASRGEGLGSATQYF
j_gene: TRBJ1-5; d_gene: NA; abundance: few; v_gene: TRBV6-1; CDR3nt: TGTGCCAGCAGGGAACGGTATAGCAATCAGCCCCAGCATTTT; CDR3aa: CASRERYSNQPQHF
j_gene: TRBJ2-5; d_gene: NA; abundance: few; v_gene: TRBV7-2; CDR3nt: TGTGCCAGCAGCCCCACGGGACGGATCCAAGAGACCCAGTACTTC; CDR3aa: CASSPTGRIQETQYF
j_gene: TRBJ2-1; d_gene: TRBD2; abundance: many; v_gene: TRBV14; CDR3nt: TGTGCCAGCAGCCAATTCGCTAGCGGGAGGGCCGGCAATGAGCAGTTCTTC; CDR3aa: CASSQFASGRAGNEQFF
j_gene: TRBJ2-5; d_gene: NA; abundance: few; v_gene: TRBV28; CDR3nt: TGTGCCAGCTGGTCGGGGGCAGAGACCCAGTACTTC; CDR3aa: CASWSGAETQYF
j_gene: TRBJ2-7; d_gene: NA; abundance: few; v_gene: TRBV6-1; CDR3nt: TGTGCCAGCAGTGACGACAACCGACCCGAGCAGTACTTC; CDR3aa: CASSDDNRPEQYF
j_gene: TRBJ2-3; d_gene: NA; abundance: NA; v_gene: TRBV6-1; CDR3nt: TGTGCCAGCAGTGTCGTTCGAGGGAGTCCTACAGATACGCAGTATTTT; CDR3aa: CASSVVRGSPTDTQYF
j_gene: TRBJ2-3; d_gene: TRBD2; abundance: few; v_gene: TRBV10-3; CDR3nt: TGTGCCATCAAGAGGGAGGGGAAAGACACAGATACGCAGTATTTT; CDR3aa: CAIKREGKDTDTQYF
j_gene: TRBJ1-2; d_gene: NA; abundance: few; v_gene: TRBV10-3; CDR3nt: TGTGCCATCAGTGAGATAGGGTGGAGTGACTATGGCTACACCTTC; CDR3aa: CAISEIGWSDYGYTF
j_gene: TRBJ2-1; d_gene: NA; abundance: NA; v_gene: TRBV7-2; CDR3nt: TGTGCCAGCAGCTTAGGGGCATACTTCAATGAGCAGTTCTTC; CDR3aa: CASSLGAYFNEQFF
j_gene: TRBJ2-1; d_gene: NA; abundance: few; v_gene: TRBV20-1; CDR3nt: TGCAGTGCTATTCGGGAGTACAATGAGCAGTTCTTC; CDR3aa: CSAIREYNEQFF
j_gene: TRBJ2-1; d_gene: NA; abundance: NA; v_gene: TRBV6-6; CDR3nt: TGTGCCAGCAGTACTCGGGGCGAAAGGAATGAGCAGTTCTTC; CDR3aa: CASSTRGERNEQFF
j_gene: TRBJ1-1; d_gene: NA; abundance: NA; v_gene: TRBV9; CDR3nt: TGTGCCAGCAGCGTAGAACAGGTGATGAACACTGAAGCTTTCTTT; CDR3aa: CASSVEQVMNTEAFF
j_gene: TRBJ2-3; d_gene: NA; abundance: NA; v_gene: TRBV2; CDR3nt: TGTGCCAGCAGCGGGGACTTGGATACGCAGTATTTT; CDR3aa: CASSGDLDTQYF
j_gene: TRBJ2-2; d_gene: NA; abundance: few; v_gene: TRBV20-1; CDR3nt: TGCAGTGCCAGGCGACCCAGCGGCACCGGGGAGCTGTTTTTT; CDR3aa: CSARRPSGTGELFF
j_gene: TRBJ2-7; d_gene: TRBD2; abundance: NA; v_gene: TRBV13; CDR3nt: TGTGCCAGCAGCCCGAGGTCAGCTAGCGGGGCCTACGAGCAGTACTTC; CDR3aa: CASSPRSASGAYEQYF
j_gene: TRBJ1-2; d_gene: NA; abundance: few; v_gene: TRBV3-1; CDR3nt: TGTGCCAGCAGCCATCTTGATAGACAGGATAACTATGGCTACACCTTC; CDR3aa: CASSHLDRQDNYGYTF
j_gene: TRBJ2-1; d_gene: TRBD2; abundance: NA; v_gene: TRBV6-2/TRBV6-3; CDR3nt: TGTGCCAGCAGTCGACAGGCAGGACTAGCGGGGTCCAATGAGCAGTTCTTC; CDR3aa: CASSRQAGLAGSNEQFF
j_gene: TRBJ2-7; d_gene: NA; abundance: few; v_gene: TRBV30; CDR3nt: TGTGCCTGGACCTCCCCCAGGCGTCGGGAGCAGTACTTC; CDR3aa: CAWTSPRRREQYF